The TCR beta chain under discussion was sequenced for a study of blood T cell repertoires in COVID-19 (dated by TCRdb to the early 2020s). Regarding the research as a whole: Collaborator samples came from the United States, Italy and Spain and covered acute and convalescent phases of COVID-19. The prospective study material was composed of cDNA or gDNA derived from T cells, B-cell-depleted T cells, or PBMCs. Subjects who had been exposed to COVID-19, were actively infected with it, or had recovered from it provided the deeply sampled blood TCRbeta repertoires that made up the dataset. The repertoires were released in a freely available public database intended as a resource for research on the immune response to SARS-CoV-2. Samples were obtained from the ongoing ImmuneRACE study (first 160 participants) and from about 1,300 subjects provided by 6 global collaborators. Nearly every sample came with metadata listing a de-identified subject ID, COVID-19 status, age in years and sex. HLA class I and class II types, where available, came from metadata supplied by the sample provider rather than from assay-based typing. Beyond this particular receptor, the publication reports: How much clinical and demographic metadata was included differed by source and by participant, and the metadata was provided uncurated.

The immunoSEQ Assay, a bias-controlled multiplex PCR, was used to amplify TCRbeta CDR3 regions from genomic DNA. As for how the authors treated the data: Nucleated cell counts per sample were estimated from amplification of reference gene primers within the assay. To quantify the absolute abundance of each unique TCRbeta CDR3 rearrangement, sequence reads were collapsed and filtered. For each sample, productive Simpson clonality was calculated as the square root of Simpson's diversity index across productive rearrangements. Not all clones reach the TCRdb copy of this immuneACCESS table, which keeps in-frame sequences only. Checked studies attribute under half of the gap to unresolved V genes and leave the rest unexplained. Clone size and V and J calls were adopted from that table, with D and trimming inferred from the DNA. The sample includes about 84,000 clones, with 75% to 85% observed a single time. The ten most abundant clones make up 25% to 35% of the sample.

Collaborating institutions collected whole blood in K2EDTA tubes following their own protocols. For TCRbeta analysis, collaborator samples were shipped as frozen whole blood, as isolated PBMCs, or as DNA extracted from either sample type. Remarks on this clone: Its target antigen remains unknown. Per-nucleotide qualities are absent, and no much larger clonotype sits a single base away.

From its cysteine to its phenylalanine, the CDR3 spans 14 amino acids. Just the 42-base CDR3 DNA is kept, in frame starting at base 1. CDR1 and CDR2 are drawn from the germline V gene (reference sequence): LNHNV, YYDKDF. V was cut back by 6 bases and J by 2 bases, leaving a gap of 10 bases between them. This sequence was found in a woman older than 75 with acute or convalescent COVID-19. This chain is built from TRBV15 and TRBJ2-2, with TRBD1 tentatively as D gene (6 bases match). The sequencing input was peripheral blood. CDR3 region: CATSRGQNTGELFF. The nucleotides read TGTGCCACCAGTAGGGGACAAAACACCGGGGAGCTGTTTTTT.